This T cell receptor (beta chain) was retrieved from a study of CD8 T cells in Susac syndrome. The V gene lost 1 base and the J gene lost 3 bases, with 5 bases spanning the gap. Germline V gives CDR1 LGHDT, CDR2 YNNKEL (reference sequence). The CDR3 is 13 residues long. The control participants were healthy donors, and these controls were matched with respect to both age and sex. 0.5 to 1 ug RNA was reverse transcribed with random hexamers. A single record per CDR3 protein comes from TCRdb applying MiXCR to the immunoSEQ multiplex PCR reads. Of roughly 190,000 distinct CDR3 sequences in the sample, roughly 94% are singletons; the top ten hold 0.1%.

This TCR derives from a human donor in good health. The sequencing input was CD4+ T cells from PBMCs. The chain couples TRBV3-1 to TRBJ2-3, with D perhaps matching TRBD2 (5 bases). The CDR3 nucleotides are TGTGCCAGCAGCCAAGGGAGGACAGATACGCAGTATTTT. Translated: CASSQGRTDTQYF.